These T cell receptor beta chains were read from a single sample in a study of T cells after yellow fever vaccination. TCRdb recomputed calls from the 5' RACE reads with MiXCR, one row per CDR3 protein. Of 300,000 to 350,000 distinct CDR3 sequences detected, roughly 4.3% appear once; the ten largest clones hold around 19%. Sequencing used PBMCs, obtained 15 days after the yellow fever booster vaccination. Source of these receptors: a man aged 18 to 30 who received the YFV17D yellow fever vaccine. Each CDR3 is given with its conserved first and last residue. The D gene is left open where the match is weak. Not all rows give a size; the values are once, few, many and, for expanded clones, a class.

clone_size | j_call | v_call | d_call | cdr3_nt | cdr3_aa
few | TRBJ1-3 | TRBV9 | - | TGTGCCAGCAGCGTAATCGGAAACACCATATATTTT | CASSVIGNTIYF
many | TRBJ2-7 | TRBV5-1 | TRBD2 | TGCGCCAGCAGCTTCCGGACTAGCGGGGAAAAATCCTACGAGCAGTACTTC | CASSFRTSGEKSYEQYF
- | TRBJ1-5 | TRBV3-1 | - | TGTGCCAGCAGCCAAGGGAACGGTCATAGCAATCAGCCCCAGCATTTT | CASSQGNGHSNQPQHF
many | TRBJ1-6 | TRBV6-6 | - | TGTGCCAGCAGTTACTCGTTGGGTACTAATTCACCCCTCCACTTT | CASSYSLGTNSPLHF
- | TRBJ2-5 | TRBV10-3 | - | TGTGCCATCAGAACTAGCGATGGGGGGCCCGAGACCCAGTACTTC | CAIRTSDGGPETQYF
many | TRBJ2-7 | TRBV5-1 | - | TGTGCCAGCAGCTTTACCTCCTACGAGCAGTACTTC | CASSFTSYEQYF
- | TRBJ1-2 | TRBV13 | TRBD1 | TGTGCCAGCAGCTCTCTAGGGGGCGCGCACACCTTC | CASSSLGGAHTF
few | TRBJ2-3 | TRBV5-1 | TRBD1 | TGCGCCAGCAGCTTGGGCGACAGGGAAGGCGGTACGCAGTATTTT | CASSLGDREGGTQYF
- | TRBJ2-2 | TRBV7-2 | - | TGTGCCAGCAGCCCGACTAGACCCACCGGGGAGCTGTTTTTT | CASSPTRPTGELFF
few | TRBJ1-5 | TRBV16 | - | TGTGCCAGCAGCCAATCTAAGGGAGGGTCTCAGCCCCAGCATTTT | CASSQSKGGSQPQHF
few | TRBJ1-1 | TRBV5-1 | TRBD1 | TGCGCCAGCAGCTGGGACAGACCGAACACTGAAGCTTTCTTT | CASSWDRPNTEAFF
many | TRBJ2-7 | TRBV5-1 | - | TGCGCCAGCAGCTTGCTAGGGACACACCACGAGCAGTACTTC | CASSLLGTHHEQYF
many | TRBJ1-1 | TRBV5-1 | TRBD1 | TGCGCCAGCAGCCCCTCGTCAGACAGGGGAGGGACTGAAGCTTTCTTT | CASSPSSDRGGTEAFF
many | TRBJ1-2 | TRBV12-3/TRBV12-4 | - | TGTGCCAGCAGTTTAGGCGCGGTCTACACCTTC | CASSLGAVYTF
many | TRBJ2-6 | TRBV7-6 | - | TGTGCCAGCAGCTTACAGCCTCCTGGGGCCAACGTCCTGACTTTC | CASSLQPPGANVLTF
many | TRBJ1-1 | TRBV29-1 | - | TGCAGCGTTGAATCCTTTACTGGGACTGAAGCTTTCTTT | CSVESFTGTEAFF
many | TRBJ2-7 | TRBV30 | - | TGTGCCTGGGCAGGGAGCTCCTACGAGCAGTACTTC | CAWAGSSYEQYF
many | TRBJ1-2 | TRBV5-1 | - | TGCGCCAGCAGCTGGACAGCTAACTATGGCTACACCTTC | CASSWTANYGYTF
- | TRBJ1-5 | TRBV5-5 | - | TGTGCCAGCAGCTTGGTTTCGGGTAGCAATCAGCCCCAGCATTTT | CASSLVSGSNQPQHF
many | TRBJ2-5 | TRBV20-1 | - | TGCAGTGCTAGGTCGGGGGCGGTGGAGACCCAGTACTTC | CSARSGAVETQYF
many | TRBJ2-7 | TRBV12-3/TRBV12-4 | TRBD1 | TGTGCCAGCAGCCCGACAGGGGAATTCTCCTACGAGCAGTACTTC | CASSPTGEFSYEQYF
few | TRBJ1-5 | TRBV2 | - | TGTGCCAGCAGTGTTCCCCCCGGGGACACCAATCAGCCCCAGCATTTT | CASSVPPGDTNQPQHF